This entry describes one TCR beta chain. The target antigen is unknown. These data are taken from a study of immune evolution from preneoplasia to lung adenocarcinoma. Findings and limits, study-wide: Normal lung had the highest top T cell clone frequencies. Normal lung had highest clonality; later lesions appeared denser, more diverse.

Patients had resection in Japan or China between 2014 and 2017. Clones were sequenced by immunoSEQ multiplex PCR, and TCRdb holds only the in-frame ones, with some missing. There are roughly 6,700 clones in the sample; roughly 80% occur only once, and about 3.9% lies in the top ten. The sample consisted of FFPE invasive lung adenocarcinoma tissue. This clonotype was obtained from a person in their sixties or seventies with lung adenocarcinoma.

CDR3 DNA sequence: TGTGCCAGCAGCCCCTATGGGACGACTGGAAACACCATATATTTT. Translating gives CASSPYGTTGNTIYF. This chain links TRBV7-9 with TRBJ1-3, with D maybe TRBD1 (5 bases). Germline V CDR1 and CDR2: SEHNR, FQNEAQ (reference sequence). Between the trimmed V and J ends, which lost 5 bases and 2 bases, there was a span of 13 bases. This CDR3 is built from 15 residues.